Listed below are T cell receptor beta chains from one sample, sequenced in a study of beta chain features in type 1 diabetes. Assay: immunoSEQ multiplex PCR; the TCRdb copy retains only in-frame clones and omits some. The sample includes 70,000 to 90,000 clones, around 32% of them seen just once. The source material was stem cell memory CD4+ T cells from blood. These receptors came from a woman aged 18-35 years in good health. Both conserved end residues are part of each CDR3. A D gene is named only where the DNA matches it firmly. Size values are once, few and many counts, or a class for expanded clones, and some rows have none.

v_call	j_call	d_call	cdr3_length	clone_size	cdr3_nt	cdr3_aa
TRBV19	TRBJ2-7	NA	14	few	TGTGCCAGTAGTGCAGACAGGATCTCCTACGAGCAGTACTTC	CASSADRISYEQYF
TRBV30	TRBJ1-2	NA	15	few	TGTGCCTGGTCACCTACGGGGGGATATAACTATGGCTACACCTTC	CAWSPTGGYNYGYTF
TRBV18	TRBJ1-5	NA	14	NA	TGTGCCAGCTCACCAGCGGGCCACAATCAGCCCCAGCATTTT	CASSPAGHNQPQHF
TRBV27	TRBJ1-2	TRBD1	12	NA	TGTGCCAGCAGGACAGGGGGTAGTGGCTACACCTTC	CASRTGGSGYTF
TRBV10-3	TRBJ1-4	NA	13	NA	TGTGCCACCCGAGGCGGGGGTGAAGAAAAACTGTTTTTT	CATRGGGEEKLFF
TRBV4-2	TRBJ2-7	NA	16	few	TGTGCCAGCAGCCAAGCCGCGGGACAGACTACCTACGAGCAGTACTTC	CASSQAAGQTTYEQYF
TRBV11-2	TRBJ2-7	TRBD2	16	NA	TGTGCCAGCAGCTTACCGGGACTAGCGGGAGTTTACGAGCAGTACTTC	CASSLPGLAGVYEQYF
TRBV5-1	TRBJ2-7	NA	12	few	TGCGCCAGCAGCTTGCCGGGGGACGAGCAGTACTTC	CASSLPGDEQYF
TRBV19	TRBJ1-5	TRBD1	14	NA	TGTGCCAGTAGTAGCCAGACAGGGAGCCAGCCCCAGCATTTT	CASSSQTGSQPQHF
TRBV30	TRBJ1-1	NA	14	NA	TGTGCCTGGAGTGTCCCCGACAGGCCAGTAGGAGCTTTCTTT	CAWSVPDRPVGAFF
TRBV5-1	TRBJ1-1	NA	14	once	TGCGCCAGCAGCTTGAAGGGCGAGGGCACTGAAGCTTTCTTT	CASSLKGEGTEAFF
TRBV2	TRBJ2-7	TRBD1	14	NA	TGTGCCAGCAGGGCAGGGGGAAGCTCCTACGAGCAGTACTTC	CASRAGGSSYEQYF
TRBV19	TRBJ1-1	NA	14	NA	TGTGCCAGTACCCAACCCCTAATGAACACTGAAGCTTTCTTT	CASTQPLMNTEAFF
TRBV18	TRBJ1-1	NA	15	few	TGTGCCAGCTCAGTACCCGGGACAACGGGGGGTGAAGCTTTCTTT	CASSVPGTTGGEAFF
TRBV4-2	TRBJ1-2	NA	16	NA	TGTGCCAGCAGCCAAGGGCAGCGTCTACCGAGTGATGGCTACACCTTC	CASSQGQRLPSDGYTF
TRBV6-6	TRBJ1-1	NA	13	NA	TGTGCCAGCAGACCTAGGACAGTGTCTGAAGCTTTCTTT	CASRPRTVSEAFF
TRBV5-1	TRBJ1-1	TRBD1	16	NA	TGCGCCAGCAGCCTCGACAGGGGGATTATGAACACTGAAGCTTTCTTT	CASSLDRGIMNTEAFF
TRBV30	TRBJ2-5	TRBD1	15	few	TGTGCCTGGAGTTCGGGACAGGGGGCATCAGAGACCCAGTACTTC	CAWSSGQGASETQYF
TRBV5-1	TRBJ2-6	NA	16	NA	TGCGCCAGCAGCTTGATCCAGGGGAACGGGGCCAACGTCCTGACTTTC	CASSLIQGNGANVLTF
TRBV28	TRBJ1-1	TRBD1	16	NA	TGTGCCAGTGGTTCCGGTGGACAGGGCTCGAACACTGAAGCTTTCTTT	CASGSGGQGSNTEAFF
TRBV27	TRBJ2-7	TRBD2	16	few	TGTGCCAGCAGTTTATCGACTAGCGGGTTATCCTACGAGCAGTACTTC	CASSLSTSGLSYEQYF
TRBV11-2	TRBJ1-2	NA	17	NA	TGTGCCAGCAGCTTTTTGTCTTTTATCAAAACGGGCTATGGCTACACCTTC	CASSFLSFIKTGYGYTF
TRBV20-1	TRBJ1-2	NA	11	few	TGCAGTGTTGCCCAGGGATATGGCTACACCTTC	CSVAQGYGYTF
TRBV2	TRBJ1-1	NA	13	few	TGTGCCAGCAGCTTGCAACGGGTTTACGAAGCTTTCTTT	CASSLQRVYEAFF
TRBV7-9	TRBJ2-1	NA	14	NA	TGTGCCAGCAGCATCGGACAGTCCTACAATGAGCAGTTCTTC	CASSIGQSYNEQFF
TRBV4-2	TRBJ2-7	TRBD2	16	NA	TGTGCCAGCAGCCAAGATATAACTAGCGGTCCCTACGAGCAGTACTTC	CASSQDITSGPYEQYF
TRBV27	TRBJ2-7	NA	15	NA	TGTGCCAGCAGCCGCGTCTTCGGGTATCTCCACGAGCAGTACTTC	CASSRVFGYLHEQYF
TRBV4-1	TRBJ2-1	NA	14	few	TGCGCCAGCACCCCCGACAGCAGCTTCAATGAGCAGTTCTTC	CASTPDSSFNEQFF
TRBV4-2	TRBJ2-1	NA	15	NA	TGTGCCAGCAGCCGAGTGGGGGGTGGGTCCAATGAGCAGTTCTTC	CASSRVGGGSNEQFF
TRBV11-1	TRBJ2-7	TRBD1	15	few	TGTGCCAGCAGCTTAGTCGGGACAGGAGCCTACGAGCAGTACTTC	CASSLVGTGAYEQYF
TRBV7-9	TRBJ2-1	TRBD2	16	few	TGTGCCAGCAGCTCCAGGAGAATAGCGGGAGTTAATGAGCAGTTCTTC	CASSSRRIAGVNEQFF
TRBV4-1	TRBJ2-1	TRBD2	14	NA	TGCGCCAGCGGACGGACTAGCGGGAGGGTTGAGCAGTTCTTC	CASGRTSGRVEQFF
TRBV6-6	TRBJ1-2	NA	12	NA	TGTGCCAGCACACCGGACAGATATGGCTACACCTTC	CASTPDRYGYTF
TRBV19	TRBJ2-5	TRBD2	17	few	TGTGCCAGTAGCCGCGGAGTGGCTAGCGGGGGGGCCGTGACCCAGTACTTC	CASSRGVASGGAVTQYF
TRBV7-9	TRBJ2-5	NA	17	few	TGTGCCAGCAGCTTAGTAGGAGGGTGGCCCCCTGAAGAGACCCAGTACTTC	CASSLVGGWPPEETQYF
TRBV4-1	TRBJ2-5	TRBD2	16	NA	TGCGCCAGCAGCCAGCCGAGCGGGAGGGCCGTAGAGACCCAGTACTTC	CASSQPSGRAVETQYF
TRBV7-6	TRBJ2-7	NA	15	few	TGTGCCAGCAGTCCTACCGGCGGGACCCCGGGCGAGCAGTACTTC	CASSPTGGTPGEQYF
TRBV5-4	TRBJ2-7	TRBD2	15	few	TGTGCCAGCAGCCTGAGCGGGAGGGCCAACTACGAGCAGTACTTC	CASSLSGRANYEQYF
TRBV2	TRBJ1-2	TRBD1	15	NA	TGTGCCAGCAGCGCTGGGACAGGGATAACTATTGGCTACACCTTC	CASSAGTGITIGYTF
TRBV6-5	TRBJ2-4	TRBD1	15	NA	TGTGCCAGCAGTTTGACAGGGATAGCCAAAAACATTCAGTACTTC	CASSLTGIAKNIQYF
TRBV7-2	TRBJ2-5	TRBD1	14	few	TGTGCCAGCAGCCGACGGACAGGTCAGGAGACCCAGTACTTC	CASSRRTGQETQYF
TRBV2	TRBJ2-7	NA	12	few	TGTGCCAGCAGGAACGACTTCGGCGAGCAGTACTTC	CASRNDFGEQYF
TRBV18	TRBJ1-1	NA	15	few	TGTGCCAGCTCACCACCTGGGCAGCCGAACACTGAAGCTTTCTTT	CASSPPGQPNTEAFF